The next 5 T cell receptor beta chains were all read from a single sample in a study of cytomegalovirus exposure and HLA in healthy donors. Primers for the PCR totalled 60 Vbeta and 13 Jbeta. The method was immunoSEQ multiplex PCR; TCRdb's version includes in-frame clones alone and lacks a portion of them. The sample consists of around 110,000 clones, roughly four fifths of them appearing once. Sequenced material: PBMCs. All receptors come from a male donor in good health and CMV-seropositive.

This chain uses TRBV6-5 with TRBJ1-2; D ambiguous. Per germline, CDR1 MNHEY and CDR2 SVGAGI. The CDR3 is 13 amino acids. Trimming cost V 6 bases and J 8 bases, with 16 bases left between them. CDR3 nucleotide sequence: TGTGCCAGCAGCTTTACCCCCACGCGGGGCTACACCTTC. Translation gives CASSFTPTRGYTF.

J is TRBJ2-2 and V is TRBV2; maybe TRBD2 (5 bases). CDR3 length: 16 amino acids. V was shortened by 2 bases and J by 2 bases, with 12 bases between the two germline ends. Germline-derived CDR1 and CDR2 are SNHLY and FYNNEI. CDR3 sequence (DNA): TGTGCCAGCAGTGAAAATGGGAGACACAACACCGGGGAGCTGTTTTTT. Protein: CASSENGRHNTGELFF.

The chain uses TRBV7-2 and TRBJ2-3; 8 bases match TRBD2. The germline gives CDR1 SGHTA, CDR2 FQGNSA. V dropped 1 base and J dropped 6; count of bases not matched to a gene: 6. The CDR3 loop spans 15 amino acids. The CDR3 region is CASSLVSSGADTQYF. In nucleotides, the CDR3 is TGTGCCAGCAGCTTAGTGAGTAGCGGGGCCGATACGCAGTATTTT.

This chain uses TRBV14 with TRBJ2-3, with TRBD1 matching over 9 bases. The CDR3 has 14 amino acids. V lost 4 bases and J lost 1; bases outside the gene matches: 0. Germline V lookup: CDR1 SGHDN, CDR2 FVKESK. The CDR3 spells CASSRTGGTDTQYF. The DNA for the CDR3 is TGTGCCAGCAGCCGGACAGGGGGCACAGATACGCAGTATTTT.

V and J are TRBV6-6 and TRBJ2-5, with TRBD1 as a possible D gene (5 bases). Near its end, the DNA agrees better with TRBJ2-7, so the J call may be wrong. The germline CDR1 and CDR2 sequences are MNHNY and SVGAGI (reference sequence). The CDR3 sequence is 12 residues long. The CDR3, as DNA: TGTGCCAGCGGTGACAGCCACTACGAGCAGTACTTC. It yields the protein CASGDSHYEQYF.